This T cell receptor (beta chain) was observed in a study of cytomegalovirus exposure and HLA in healthy donors. Study as a whole: Findings of an earlier analysis included some 120 million unique TCR beta sequences from roughly 190 million T cells.

CDR3 length: 16 residues. Germline V gene lookup returns CDR1 LGHNA and CDR2 YNFKEQ. With 4 bases clipped from V and 5 bases from J, the junction kept 8 bases outside the gene matches. Both 60 Vbeta primers and 13 Jbeta primers went into the PCR. Sequencing was performed with immunoSEQ multiplex PCR; in TCRdb, only in-frame clones are kept and a portion is missing. The profile shows about 140,000 clones, approximately 80% of them singletons. Those who donated were healthy bone marrow donors. This clonotype was sampled from a man aged 40-49 years in good health and CMV-seronegative. V usage is TRBV4-2 and J usage is TRBJ2-6; 7 bases agree with TRBD2. The sequenced sample consisted of PBMCs. The CDR3: CASSRLALRWANVLTF. Here the CDR3 DNA reads TGTGCCAGCAGCCGACTAGCTCTTCGCTGGGCCAACGTCCTGACTTTC.